The clone carrying this T cell receptor beta chain was seen at least ten times. Its antigen is as yet unknown. V dropped 2 bases and J dropped 6; count of bases not matched to a gene: 7. Germline CDR1 is DFQATT and CDR2 is SNEGSKA (reference sequence). The CDR3 totals 14 residues. Exclusion of patients followed from uncontrolled infection, other autoimmune disease, pregnancy or lactation. Diagnostic decisions used clinical symptoms, serum thyroxine and TRAb, thyroid ultrasound and orbital computed tomography. Researchers took RNA transcripts and amplified the TCR beta CDR3 regions from them. First-round RT-PCR of the TCR CDR3 relied on the HTBI primer set. MiXCR was run by TCRdb on the multiplex PCR reads, yielding one entry per CDR3 protein. The sample comprises about 420,000 distinct CDR3 sequences, approximately 14% of which are singletons, and over 12% rests with the top ten. The data belong to a study of T cells in Graves' hyperthyroidism and ophthalmopathy. Study observations and caveats: The blood repertoire included most of the expanded thyroid clonotypes above 0.001. Ophthalmopathy was told apart from stable hyperthyroidism by a 13 V-J model.

The sequenced sample consisted of blood. The TCR originated in a woman aged 18 to 35 with Graves' hyperthyroidism. The chain links TRBV20-1 to TRBJ2-3, with 8 bases identical to TRBD2. Written as DNA, the CDR3 is TGCAGTGCTAGATCGGGGGGGGCAGGTGATACGCAGTATTTT. Translated, it gives CSARSGGAGDTQYF.